Detailed here is one TCR beta chain. What it binds is unknown. The analysis combined second doses at about 4 or about 12 weeks. This sample was included in a study of T cell responses to AZD1222 COVID-19 vaccine. Produced via immunoSEQ multiplex PCR; TCRdb's table is partial and in-frame only. The table includes around 78,000 clones, approximately 90% detected once. Study results and caveats: Donors were largely white British and mainly female; clonal diversity was possibly underestimated.

The sequencing here drew on peripheral blood, taken 28 days after the second AZD1222 dose. The receptor was isolated from an adult who received the AZD1222 COVID-19 vaccine.

This chain's CDR3 is CASSPRYGIGELFF. CDR3 DNA: TGTGCCAGCAGCCCCCGTTATGGGATCGGGGAGCTGTTTTTT. The rearrangement joins TRBV14 to TRBJ2-2; D call uncertain. The CDR3 runs to 14 residues. Germline V gene sequence: CDR1 SGHDN, CDR2 FVKESK. V was pared by 4 bases and J by 7 bases, with 13 bases between.